The subject of this entry is one T cell receptor beta chain. Original processing notes: Estimated nucleated cell counts came from reference gene primer amplification. Profiled with immunoSEQ multiplex PCR; TCRdb holds only in-frame clones, not every one. V, J and clone size were drawn from that table, and D and trimming were deduced from the DNA. Of about 180,000 clones in the sample, around 80% are singletons; the top ten hold roughly 10%. This specimen comes from a study of blood T cell repertoires in COVID-19. Study summary: Italy, Spain and the United States were the sources of the convalescent and acute COVID-19 samples. PBMCs, B-cell-depleted T cells, or T cells were the source of the cDNA or gDNA that made up the material.

Enrolment of Seattle patients took place during active infection, and they were followed longitudinally. The ends lost 2 bases at V and 2 bases at J; junction bases unmatched: 6. The CDR3 is 15 amino acids. Germline V lookup: CDR1 SGHRS, CDR2 YFSETQ. The chain carries TRBV5-1 and TRBJ2-7; 8 nucleotides agree with TRBD1. The receptor comes from an elderly woman with COVID-19, enrolled during active disease. The sequencing sample was made of peripheral blood. DNA for the CDR3: TGCGCCAGCAGCTTCAACCGGGACAGGACCTACGAGCAGTACTTC. Translated, it gives CASSFNRDRTYEQYF.